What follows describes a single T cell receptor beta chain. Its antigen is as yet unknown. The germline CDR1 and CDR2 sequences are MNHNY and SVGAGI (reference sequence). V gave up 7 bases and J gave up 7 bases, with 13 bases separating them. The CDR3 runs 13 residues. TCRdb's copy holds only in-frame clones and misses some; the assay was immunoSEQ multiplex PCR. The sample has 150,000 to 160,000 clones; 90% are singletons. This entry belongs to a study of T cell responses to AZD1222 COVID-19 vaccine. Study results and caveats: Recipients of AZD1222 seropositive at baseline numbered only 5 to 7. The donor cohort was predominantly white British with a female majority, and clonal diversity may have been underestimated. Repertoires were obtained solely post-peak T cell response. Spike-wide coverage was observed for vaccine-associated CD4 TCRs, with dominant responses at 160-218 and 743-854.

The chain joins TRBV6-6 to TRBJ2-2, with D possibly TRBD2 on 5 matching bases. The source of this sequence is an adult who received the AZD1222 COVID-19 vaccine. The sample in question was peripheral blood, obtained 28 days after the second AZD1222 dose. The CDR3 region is CASTLLGGGELFF. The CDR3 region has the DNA TGTGCCAGCACCCTACTTGGAGGCGGGGAGCTGTTTTTT.